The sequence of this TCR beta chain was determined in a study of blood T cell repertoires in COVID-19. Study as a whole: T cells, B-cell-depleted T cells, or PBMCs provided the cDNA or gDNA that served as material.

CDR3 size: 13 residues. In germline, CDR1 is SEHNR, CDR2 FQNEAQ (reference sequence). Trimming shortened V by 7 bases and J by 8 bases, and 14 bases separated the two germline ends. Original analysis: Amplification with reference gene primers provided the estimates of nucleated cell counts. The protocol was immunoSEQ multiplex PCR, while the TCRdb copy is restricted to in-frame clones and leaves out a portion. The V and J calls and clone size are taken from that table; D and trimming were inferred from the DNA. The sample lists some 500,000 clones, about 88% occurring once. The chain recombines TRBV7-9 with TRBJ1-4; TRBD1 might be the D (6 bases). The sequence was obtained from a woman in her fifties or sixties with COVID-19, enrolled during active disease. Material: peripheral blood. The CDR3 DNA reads TGTGCCAGCACCTCGAGGGGGGGAGAAAAACTGTTTTTT. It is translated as CASTSRGGEKLFF.